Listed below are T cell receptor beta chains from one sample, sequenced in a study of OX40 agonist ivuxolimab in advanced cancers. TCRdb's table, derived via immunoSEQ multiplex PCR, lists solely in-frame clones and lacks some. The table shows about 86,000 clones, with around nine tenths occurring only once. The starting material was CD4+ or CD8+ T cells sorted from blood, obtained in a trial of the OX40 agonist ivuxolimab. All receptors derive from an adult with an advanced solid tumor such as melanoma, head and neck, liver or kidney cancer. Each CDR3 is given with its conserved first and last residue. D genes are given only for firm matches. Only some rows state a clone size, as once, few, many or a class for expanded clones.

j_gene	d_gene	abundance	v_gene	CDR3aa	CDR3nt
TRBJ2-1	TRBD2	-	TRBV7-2	CASSRTSVGNEQFF	TGTGCCAGCAGCCGGACTAGCGTGGGGAATGAGCAGTTCTTC
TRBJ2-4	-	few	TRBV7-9	CASSSKDSIPKNIQYF	TGTGCCAGCAGCTCCAAGGACAGTATCCCCAAAAACATTCAGTACTTC
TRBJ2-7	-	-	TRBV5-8	CASSRRVPQRNEQYF	TGTGCCAGCAGCCGACGGGTCCCACAGCGGAACGAGCAGTACTTC
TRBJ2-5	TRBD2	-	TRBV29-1	CSVDPGGSQTQYF	TGCAGCGTTGACCCCGGGGGGAGTCAGACCCAGTACTTC
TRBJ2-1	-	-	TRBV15	CATSRDRGSNEQFF	TGTGCCACCAGCAGAGATCGCGGATCGAATGAGCAGTTCTTC
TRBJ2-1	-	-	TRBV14	CASSLLTGPLEGNEQFF	TGTGCCAGCAGCCTCCTTACCGGGCCCCTTGAGGGCAATGAGCAGTTCTTC
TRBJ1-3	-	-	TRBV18	CASSAPQGNFGNTIYF	TGTGCCAGCTCAGCCCCACAGGGAAATTTTGGAAACACCATATATTTT
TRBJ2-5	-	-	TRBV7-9	CASSFSRGVETQYF	TGTGCCAGCAGCTTTAGTAGGGGAGTGGAGACCCAGTACTTC
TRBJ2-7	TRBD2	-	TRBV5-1	CASSSGLAGDGYEQYF	TGCGCCAGCAGCTCCGGACTAGCGGGAGATGGATACGAGCAGTACTTC
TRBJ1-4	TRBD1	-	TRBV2	CASSENRGGEKLFF	TGTGCCAGCAGTGAGAACAGGGGTGGTGAAAAACTGTTTTTT
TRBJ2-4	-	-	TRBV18	CASSPPPELAKNIQYF	TGTGCCAGCTCACCACCCCCCGAACTAGCCAAAAACATTCAGTACTTC
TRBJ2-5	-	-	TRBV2	CASRAGLVLETQYF	TGTGCCAGCAGGGCGGGACTGGTTTTGGAGACCCAGTACTTC
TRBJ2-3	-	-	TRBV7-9	CASSFGSQRETDTQYF	TGTGCCAGCAGCTTTGGGAGCCAGCGAGAGACAGATACGCAGTATTTT
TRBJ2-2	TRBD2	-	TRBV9	CASSAPRGGGNTGELFF	TGTGCCAGCAGCGCCCCCCGGGGGGGAGGGAACACCGGGGAGCTGTTTTTT
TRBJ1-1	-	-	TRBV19	CASRQAMNTEAFF	TGTGCCAGTCGACAGGCGATGAACACTGAAGCTTTCTTT